The rows below give T cell receptor beta chains drawn from one sample of a study of OX40 agonist ivuxolimab in advanced cancers. TCRdb's copy holds only in-frame clones and misses some; the assay was immunoSEQ multiplex PCR. The sample contains around 56,000 clones, 80% to 90% of which appear only once. Source: CD4+ or CD8+ T cells sorted from blood, taken in a trial of the OX40 agonist ivuxolimab. These receptors originate from an adult with an advanced solid tumor such as melanoma, head and neck, liver or kidney cancer. The CDR3 runs from the conserved cysteine through the conserved F or W. A D gene is named only where the DNA matches it firmly. Rows give clone size only sometimes, using once, few, many, or a class for an expanded clone.

TRBV4-2,-,TRBJ2-7,14,few,TGTGCCAGCAGCCTGGGCGGGACAGCCTACGAGCAGTACTTC,CASSLGGTAYEQYF
TRBV5-1,-,TRBJ2-3,13,-,TGCGCCAGCAGCTTTGAAGGGTCAGATACGCAGTATTTT,CASSFEGSDTQYF
TRBV6-1,-,TRBJ1-5,13,-,TGTGCCAGCAGTGTACAGGAGAATCAGCCCCAGCATTTT,CASSVQENQPQHF
TRBV19,-,TRBJ1-3,17,-,TGTGCCAGTAGTCCCGGGGGACCAGGGATTACTGGAAACACCATATATTTT,CASSPGGPGITGNTIYF
TRBV30,TRBD1,TRBJ1-2,12,once,TGTGCCTGGGGACAGGGCCTGAGGGGCTACACCTTC,CAWGQGLRGYTF
TRBV18,TRBD1,TRBJ1-5,16,-,TGTGCCAGCTCACTGCGGGGCACAGGGGGCGATCAGCCCCAGCATTTT,CASSLRGTGGDQPQHF
TRBV9,-,TRBJ2-6,15,-,TGTGCCAGCAGAGGGGTAGGGCGTGGGGCCAACGTCCTGACTTTC,CASRGVGRGANVLTF
TRBV10-3,-,TRBJ2-1,15,-,TGTGCCATCAGTGAACAGGGTAGTCTCTACAATGAGCAGTTCTTC,CAISEQGSLYNEQFF
TRBV5-1,TRBD2,TRBJ2-2,15,-,TGCGCCAGCAGACGGTTTGGGGGGGTCGCCGGGGAGCTGTTTTTT,CASRRFGGVAGELFF
TRBV9,-,TRBJ2-7,14,-,TGTGCCAGCAGCGTAGATCCCCAGTCCTACGAGCAGTACTTC,CASSVDPQSYEQYF
TRBV11-2,TRBD2,TRBJ2-3,14,-,TGTGCCAGCAGCTTCGGCGGGAGAGGGGATACGCAGTATTTT,CASSFGGRGDTQYF
TRBV27,TRBD1,TRBJ1-5,16,-,TGTGCCAGCTCACGCGGAATGGGGCAGGGGGGACTGCCCCAGCATTTT,CASSRGMGQGGLPQHF